Reported below is one TCR beta chain. Its antigen is not known. This entry is derived from a study of shared clonotypes between healthy human individuals. Trimming cost V 6 bases and J 8 bases, with 17 bases left between them. From germline, CDR1 is SGHRS and CDR2 YFSETQ. The CDR3 consists of 14 residues. Deep-level settings were used for running the assay. Clones were read by immunoSEQ multiplex PCR, and TCRdb kept only the in-frame ones, dropping some. The sample has approximately 2.3 million clones; over 85% are singletons. Study-wide results and limits: Non-shared clonotypes had lower generation probabilities than clonotypes shared by all four sorted-subset donors.

The donors, all of them Caucasian adults, lived in Nashville, Tennessee. From CD4+ cells came CD45RA+ naive and CD45RA-negative memory subsets. The material sequenced was naive CD4+ T cells from PBMCs. Subset: CD45RA+ positively selected. The V gene is TRBV5-1, the J gene TRBJ1-4; TRBD1 might be the D (5 bases). The source is a man aged 18 to 30 in good health. Some clones in this sample may be carry-over from other donors' samples. This CDR3 reads CASNPGGAGEKLFF. As DNA, the CDR3 is TGCGCCAGCAACCCCGGAGGGGCGGGGGAAAAACTGTTTTTT.